The entry below describes one TCR beta chain. V shed 3 bases, J shed 4 bases, and the junction held 4 bases outside the gene matches. CDR3 length: 14 residues. Germline V gene lookup returns CDR1 SGHRS and CDR2 YFSETQ. Participants were aged roughly 18 to 89 years, lived in around 22 US areas, and enrolled virtually. Per the authors' pipeline: Scientists estimated how many nucleated cells there were by amplifying reference gene primers. Libraries were prepared by immunoSEQ multiplex PCR; TCRdb keeps only in-frame clonotypes and omits some of them. The V and J calls and clone size are taken from that table; D and trimming were inferred from the DNA. The sample has fewer than 500,000 clones; about 85% are singletons. This sample is part of a study of blood T cell repertoires in COVID-19.

The chain is built from TRBV5-1 and TRBJ2-1; 7 nucleotides match TRBD1. The sample was PBMCs or T cells enriched from blood (not recorded which). The clonotype was recovered from a woman aged 18-29 years with acute COVID-19. The CDR3 spells CASSSSTGYNEQFF. As DNA, the CDR3 is TGCGCCAGCAGCTCGTCGACAGGGTACAATGAGCAGTTCTTC.